These T cell receptor beta chains were read from a single sample in a study of technical replicates of blood from several donors. Using immunoSEQ multiplex PCR, the repertoire was profiled, and TCRdb retains in-frame clones only, with some absent. The sample consists of about 100,000 clones, 96% of them appearing once. Material: T cells isolated from PBMCs. The receptors here all came from a human donor in good health. The CDR3 runs from the conserved cysteine through the conserved F or W. A D gene is named only where the DNA matches it firmly. The size field is filled for only some rows; it gives once, few, many or a size class.

D gene: -; clone size: -; J gene: TRBJ2-1; V gene: TRBV28; CDR3 protein: CASSLAGENYNEQFF; CDR3 DNA: TGTGCCAGCAGTTTGGCAGGGGAGAACTACAATGAGCAGTTCTTC
D gene: -; clone size: -; J gene: TRBJ2-3; V gene: TRBV9; CDR3 protein: CASSVAGEGTDTQYF; CDR3 DNA: TGTGCCAGCAGCGTAGCGGGAGAAGGAACAGATACGCAGTATTTT
D gene: TRBD2; clone size: -; J gene: TRBJ2-7; V gene: TRBV19; CDR3 protein: CASSTSTSGEQYF; CDR3 DNA: TGTGCCAGTAGTACTTCGACTAGCGGGGAGCAGTACTTC
D gene: -; clone size: -; J gene: TRBJ1-1; V gene: TRBV28; CDR3 protein: CAITQIMNTEAFF; CDR3 DNA: TGTGCCATTACACAGATCATGAACACTGAAGCTTTCTTT
D gene: TRBD1; clone size: -; J gene: TRBJ1-2; V gene: TRBV5-4; CDR3 protein: CASIDRARGYGYTF; CDR3 DNA: TGTGCCAGCATCGACAGGGCCAGAGGCTATGGCTACACCTTC
D gene: -; clone size: -; J gene: TRBJ2-3; V gene: TRBV6-5; CDR3 protein: CASSDRTRGSDTQYF; CDR3 DNA: TGTGCCAGCAGCGACAGGACTAGGGGCTCAGATACGCAGTATTTT
D gene: TRBD2; clone size: -; J gene: TRBJ2-5; V gene: TRBV28; CDR3 protein: CASIPEVLAGYQETQYF; CDR3 DNA: TGTGCCAGCATCCCGGAAGTTCTAGCGGGGTACCAAGAGACCCAGTACTTC
D gene: TRBD1; clone size: -; J gene: TRBJ1-5; V gene: TRBV28; CDR3 protein: CASSLMTGNNQPQHF; CDR3 DNA: TGTGCCAGCAGTTTGATGACAGGGAACAATCAGCCCCAGCATTTT
D gene: TRBD2; clone size: -; J gene: TRBJ2-3; V gene: TRBV10-2; CDR3 protein: CASTRLASDTQYF; CDR3 DNA: TGCGCCAGCACTAGACTAGCTTCAGATACGCAGTATTTT
D gene: -; clone size: -; J gene: TRBJ1-1; V gene: TRBV25-1; CDR3 protein: CASSERGYTEAFF; CDR3 DNA: TGTGCCAGCAGTGAAAGGGGGTACACTGAAGCTTTCTTT
D gene: -; clone size: -; J gene: TRBJ1-5; V gene: TRBV9; CDR3 protein: CASSVGNQPQHF; CDR3 DNA: TGTGCCAGCAGCGTCGGGAACCAGCCCCAGCATTTT
D gene: TRBD1; clone size: -; J gene: TRBJ2-7; V gene: TRBV30; CDR3 protein: CAWSVDTGGEQYF; CDR3 DNA: TGTGCCTGGAGTGTAGATACAGGGGGCGAGCAGTACTTC
D gene: TRBD1; clone size: -; J gene: TRBJ2-1; V gene: TRBV7-9; CDR3 protein: CASSQLPDRGQNEQFF; CDR3 DNA: TGTGCCAGCAGCCAACTCCCGGACAGGGGGCAGAATGAGCAGTTCTTC
D gene: -; clone size: -; J gene: TRBJ1-1; V gene: TRBV30; CDR3 protein: CAWSVPPQWSKETEAFF; CDR3 DNA: TGTGCCTGGAGTGTTCCCCCCCAGTGGTCTAAGGAGACTGAAGCTTTCTTT
D gene: TRBD1; clone size: -; J gene: TRBJ2-7; V gene: TRBV30; CDR3 protein: CAWRDRGRYEQYF; CDR3 DNA: TGTGCCTGGAGGGACAGGGGGAGATACGAGCAGTACTTC
D gene: TRBD2; clone size: -; J gene: TRBJ2-1; V gene: TRBV11-2; CDR3 protein: CASSFSGRVSNEQFF; CDR3 DNA: TGTGCCAGCAGCTTTAGCGGGAGGGTTAGCAATGAGCAGTTCTTC
D gene: -; clone size: -; J gene: TRBJ2-3; V gene: TRBV6-5; CDR3 protein: CASSYSSGIEQYF; CDR3 DNA: TGTGCCAGCAGTTACTCGTCAGGGATAGAGCAGTATTTT
D gene: TRBD1; clone size: -; J gene: TRBJ2-7; V gene: TRBV6-5; CDR3 protein: CASTPVPGTAYEQYF; CDR3 DNA: TGTGCCAGCACTCCCGTGCCCGGGACAGCCTACGAGCAGTACTTC
D gene: TRBD2; clone size: -; J gene: TRBJ2-7; V gene: TRBV5-6; CDR3 protein: CASSYSGTFSEQYF; CDR3 DNA: TGTGCCAGCAGCTATAGCGGGACGTTCAGTGAGCAGTACTTC
D gene: -; clone size: -; J gene: TRBJ1-2; V gene: TRBV27; CDR3 protein: CASSLRQNYGYTF; CDR3 DNA: TGTGCCAGCAGTTTAAGACAGAACTATGGCTACACCTTC
D gene: -; clone size: once; J gene: TRBJ1-3; V gene: TRBV5-1; CDR3 protein: CASSRDTPGNTIYF; CDR3 DNA: TGCGCCAGCAGCCGGGACACACCTGGAAACACCATATATTTT
D gene: TRBD2; clone size: -; J gene: TRBJ2-1; V gene: TRBV4-1; CDR3 protein: CASSLRLADHSYNEQFF; CDR3 DNA: TGCGCCAGCAGCCTTAGACTAGCGGACCACTCCTACAATGAGCAGTTCTTC
D gene: -; clone size: once; J gene: TRBJ2-7; V gene: TRBV5-1; CDR3 protein: CASRALGVGGHSYEQYF; CDR3 DNA: TGCGCCAGCAGGGCCCTCGGGGTAGGTGGCCACTCCTACGAGCAGTACTTC
D gene: TRBD2; clone size: -; J gene: TRBJ2-5; V gene: TRBV2; CDR3 protein: CASSGARVLAGFEETQYF; CDR3 DNA: TGTGCCAGCAGCGGGGCCAGGGTGCTAGCGGGATTTGAAGAGACCCAGTACTTC
D gene: -; clone size: -; J gene: TRBJ2-7; V gene: TRBV27; CDR3 protein: CASSSFGDEQYF; CDR3 DNA: TGTGCCAGCAGTTCTTTCGGTGACGAGCAGTACTTC
D gene: -; clone size: -; J gene: TRBJ1-4; V gene: TRBV6-5; CDR3 protein: CASSYSTVEKLFF; CDR3 DNA: TGTGCCAGCAGTTACTCCACAGTTGAAAAACTGTTTTTT
D gene: TRBD2; clone size: once; J gene: TRBJ2-2; V gene: TRBV4-1; CDR3 protein: CASSHLRLAGVNTGELFF; CDR3 DNA: TGCGCCAGCAGCCATCTGCGACTAGCGGGAGTTAACACCGGGGAGCTGTTTTTT
D gene: -; clone size: -; J gene: TRBJ1-2; V gene: TRBV28; CDR3 protein: CASLGSLNPGYTF; CDR3 DNA: TGTGCCAGCCTTGGGAGCCTGAATCCTGGCTACACCTTC